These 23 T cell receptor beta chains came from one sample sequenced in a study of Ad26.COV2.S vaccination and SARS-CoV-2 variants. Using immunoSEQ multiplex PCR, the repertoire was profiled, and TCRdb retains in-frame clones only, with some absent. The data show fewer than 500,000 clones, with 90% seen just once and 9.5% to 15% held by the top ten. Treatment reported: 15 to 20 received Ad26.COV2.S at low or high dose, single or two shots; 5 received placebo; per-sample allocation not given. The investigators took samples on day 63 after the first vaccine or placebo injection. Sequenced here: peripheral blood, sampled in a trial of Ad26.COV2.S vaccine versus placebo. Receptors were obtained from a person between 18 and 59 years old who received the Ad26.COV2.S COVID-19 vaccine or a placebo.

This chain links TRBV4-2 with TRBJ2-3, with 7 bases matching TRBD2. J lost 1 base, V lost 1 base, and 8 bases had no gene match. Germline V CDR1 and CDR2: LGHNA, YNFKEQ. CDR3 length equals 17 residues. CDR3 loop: CASSQGIAGEGTDTQYF. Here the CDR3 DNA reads TGTGCCAGCAGCCAAGGAATCGCGGGAGAGGGCACAGATACGCAGTATTTT.

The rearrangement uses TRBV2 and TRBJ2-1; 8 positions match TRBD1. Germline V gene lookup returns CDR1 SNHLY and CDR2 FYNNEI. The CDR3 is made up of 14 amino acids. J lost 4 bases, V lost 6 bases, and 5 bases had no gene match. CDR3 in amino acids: CASRDRGIYNEQFF. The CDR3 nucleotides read TGTGCCAGCAGAGACAGGGGAATTTACAATGAGCAGTTCTTC.

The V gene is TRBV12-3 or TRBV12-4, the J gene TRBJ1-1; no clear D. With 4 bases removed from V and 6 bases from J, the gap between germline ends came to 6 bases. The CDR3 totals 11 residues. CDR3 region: CASSYSSEAFF. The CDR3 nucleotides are TGTGCCAGCAGTTACTCGTCTGAAGCTTTCTTT.

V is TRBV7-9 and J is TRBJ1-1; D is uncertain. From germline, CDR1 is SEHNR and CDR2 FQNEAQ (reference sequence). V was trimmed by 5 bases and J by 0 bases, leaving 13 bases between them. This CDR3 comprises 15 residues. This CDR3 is CASSRERRMNTEAFF. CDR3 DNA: TGTGCCAGCAGCCGAGAGAGGAGAATGAACACTGAAGCTTTCTTT. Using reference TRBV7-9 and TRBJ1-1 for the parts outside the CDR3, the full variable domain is DTGVSQNPRHKITKRGQNVTFRCDPISEHNRLYWYRQTLGQGPEFLTYFQNEAQLEKSRLLSDRFSAERPKGSFSTLEIQRTEQGDSAMYLCASSRERRMNTEAFFGQGTRLTVV.

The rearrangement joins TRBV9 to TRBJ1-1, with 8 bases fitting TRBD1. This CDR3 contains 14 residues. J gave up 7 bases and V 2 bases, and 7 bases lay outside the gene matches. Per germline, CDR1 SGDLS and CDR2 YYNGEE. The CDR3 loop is CASSVEDRAGEAFF. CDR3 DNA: TGTGCCAGCAGCGTCGAGGACAGGGCGGGTGAAGCTTTCTTT.

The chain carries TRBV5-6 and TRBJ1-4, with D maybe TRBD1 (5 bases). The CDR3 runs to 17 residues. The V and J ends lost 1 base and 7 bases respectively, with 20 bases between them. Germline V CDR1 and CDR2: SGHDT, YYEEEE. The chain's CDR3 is CASSLRQRYFSIEKLFF. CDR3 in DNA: TGTGCCAGCAGCTTGCGACAGCGCTATTTTAGTATTGAAAAACTGTTTTTT.

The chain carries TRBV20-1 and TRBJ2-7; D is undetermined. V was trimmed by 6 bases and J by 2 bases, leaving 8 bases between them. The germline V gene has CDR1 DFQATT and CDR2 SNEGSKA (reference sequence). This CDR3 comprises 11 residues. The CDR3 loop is CSAGDPYEQYF. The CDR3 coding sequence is TGCAGTGCCGGCGACCCCTACGAGCAGTACTTC.

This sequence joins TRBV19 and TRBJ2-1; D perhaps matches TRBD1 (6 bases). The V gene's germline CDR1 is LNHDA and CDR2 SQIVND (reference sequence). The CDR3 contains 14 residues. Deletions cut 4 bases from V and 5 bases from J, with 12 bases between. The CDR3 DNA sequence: TGTGCCAGTAGTACCATCCGGGACAACAATGAGCAGTTCTTC. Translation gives CASSTIRDNNEQFF.

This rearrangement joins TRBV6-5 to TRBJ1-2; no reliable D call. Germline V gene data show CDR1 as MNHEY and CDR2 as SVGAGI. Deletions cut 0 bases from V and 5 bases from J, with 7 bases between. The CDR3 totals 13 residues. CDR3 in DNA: TGTGCCAGCAGTTACTCGATAGGGTATGGCTACACCTTC. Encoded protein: CASSYSIGYGYTF.

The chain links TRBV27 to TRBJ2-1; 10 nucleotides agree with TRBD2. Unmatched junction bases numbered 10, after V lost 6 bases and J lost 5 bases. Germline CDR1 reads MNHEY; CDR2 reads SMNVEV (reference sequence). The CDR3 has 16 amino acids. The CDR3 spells CASSLPGLADNNEQFF. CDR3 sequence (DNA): TGTGCCAGCAGCTTGCCCGGACTAGCGGATAACAATGAGCAGTTCTTC.

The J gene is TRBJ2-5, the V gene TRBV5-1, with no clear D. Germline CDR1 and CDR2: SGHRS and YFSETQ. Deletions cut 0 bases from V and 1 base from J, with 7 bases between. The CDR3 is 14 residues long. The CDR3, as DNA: TGCGCCAGCAGCTTGGAAAGGTCCCAAGAGACCCAGTACTTC. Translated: CASSLERSQETQYF.

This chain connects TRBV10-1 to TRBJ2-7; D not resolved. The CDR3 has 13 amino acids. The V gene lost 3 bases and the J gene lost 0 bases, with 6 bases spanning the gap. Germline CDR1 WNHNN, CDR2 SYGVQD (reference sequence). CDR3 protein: CASSDPDSYEQYF. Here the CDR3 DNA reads TGCGCCAGCAGTGACCCGGACTCCTACGAGCAGTACTTC.

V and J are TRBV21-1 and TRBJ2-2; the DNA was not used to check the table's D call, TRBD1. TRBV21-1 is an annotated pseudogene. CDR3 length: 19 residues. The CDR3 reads CASSTPPATGLSNTGELFF. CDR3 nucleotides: TGTGCCAGCAGCACCCCCCCCGCGACAGGGCTCTCGAACACCGGGGAGCTGTTTTTT.

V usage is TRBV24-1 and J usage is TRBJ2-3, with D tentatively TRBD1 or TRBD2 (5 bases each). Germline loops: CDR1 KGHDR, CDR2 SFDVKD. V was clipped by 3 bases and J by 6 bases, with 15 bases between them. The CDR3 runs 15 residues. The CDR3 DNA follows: TGTGCCACCAGTGATGTCCGGGACCAACAGGATACGCAGTATTTT. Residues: CATSDVRDQQDTQYF.

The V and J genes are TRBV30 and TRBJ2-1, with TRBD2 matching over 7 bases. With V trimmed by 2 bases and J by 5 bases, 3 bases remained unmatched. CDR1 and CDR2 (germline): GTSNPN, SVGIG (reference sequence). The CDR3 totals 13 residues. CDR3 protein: CAWSPSGNNEQFF. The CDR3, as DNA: TGTGCCTGGAGTCCTAGCGGTAACAATGAGCAGTTCTTC.

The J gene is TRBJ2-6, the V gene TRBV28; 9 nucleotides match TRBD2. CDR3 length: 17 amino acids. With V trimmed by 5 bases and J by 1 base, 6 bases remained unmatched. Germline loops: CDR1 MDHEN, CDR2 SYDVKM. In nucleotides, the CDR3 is TGTGCCAGCAGTAAGGGACTAGCCCCTTCTGGGGCCAACGTCCTGACTTTC. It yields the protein CASSKGLAPSGANVLTF.

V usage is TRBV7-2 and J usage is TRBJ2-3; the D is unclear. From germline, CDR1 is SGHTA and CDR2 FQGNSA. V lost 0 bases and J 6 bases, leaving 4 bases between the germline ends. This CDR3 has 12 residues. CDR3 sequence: CASSLARDTQYF. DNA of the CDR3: TGTGCCAGCAGCTTAGCGCGGGATACGCAGTATTTT.

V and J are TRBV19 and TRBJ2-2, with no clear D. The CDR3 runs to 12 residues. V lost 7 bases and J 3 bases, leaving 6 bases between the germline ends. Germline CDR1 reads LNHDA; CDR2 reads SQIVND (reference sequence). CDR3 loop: CASMADTGELFF. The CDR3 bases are TGTGCCAGTATGGCCGACACCGGGGAGCTGTTTTTT.

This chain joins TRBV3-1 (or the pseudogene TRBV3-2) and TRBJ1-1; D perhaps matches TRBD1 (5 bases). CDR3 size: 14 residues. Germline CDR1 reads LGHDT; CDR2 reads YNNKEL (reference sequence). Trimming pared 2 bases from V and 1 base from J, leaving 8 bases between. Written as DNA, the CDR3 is TGTGCCAGCAGCCAACCGACAGCGAACACTGAAGCTTTCTTT. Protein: CASSQPTANTEAFF.

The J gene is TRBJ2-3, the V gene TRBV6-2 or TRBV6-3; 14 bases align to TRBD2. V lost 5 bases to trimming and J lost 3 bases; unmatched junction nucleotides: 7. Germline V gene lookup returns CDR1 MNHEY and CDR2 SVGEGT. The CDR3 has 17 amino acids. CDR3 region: CASSTGTSGRTTDTQYF. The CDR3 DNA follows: TGTGCCAGCAGTACCGGGACTAGCGGGAGAACAACAGATACGCAGTATTTT.

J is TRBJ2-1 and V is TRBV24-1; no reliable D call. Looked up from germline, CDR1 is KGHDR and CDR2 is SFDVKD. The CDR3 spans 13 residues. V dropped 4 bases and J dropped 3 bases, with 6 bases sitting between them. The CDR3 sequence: CATSELVYNEQFF. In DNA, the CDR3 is TGTGCCACCAGTGAATTAGTCTACAATGAGCAGTTCTTC.

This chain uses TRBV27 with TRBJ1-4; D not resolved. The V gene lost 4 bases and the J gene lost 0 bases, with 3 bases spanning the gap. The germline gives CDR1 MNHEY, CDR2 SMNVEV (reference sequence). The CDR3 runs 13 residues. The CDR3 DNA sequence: TGTGCCAGCAGTTCTTCAACTAATGAAAAACTGTTTTTT. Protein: CASSSSTNEKLFF.

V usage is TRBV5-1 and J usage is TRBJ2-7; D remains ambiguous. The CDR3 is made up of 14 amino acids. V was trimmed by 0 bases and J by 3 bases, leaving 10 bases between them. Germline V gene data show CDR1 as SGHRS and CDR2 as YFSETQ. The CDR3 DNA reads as TGCGCCAGCAGCTTGGGTTCTTTCGACTACGAGCAGTACTTC. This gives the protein CASSLGSFDYEQYF.